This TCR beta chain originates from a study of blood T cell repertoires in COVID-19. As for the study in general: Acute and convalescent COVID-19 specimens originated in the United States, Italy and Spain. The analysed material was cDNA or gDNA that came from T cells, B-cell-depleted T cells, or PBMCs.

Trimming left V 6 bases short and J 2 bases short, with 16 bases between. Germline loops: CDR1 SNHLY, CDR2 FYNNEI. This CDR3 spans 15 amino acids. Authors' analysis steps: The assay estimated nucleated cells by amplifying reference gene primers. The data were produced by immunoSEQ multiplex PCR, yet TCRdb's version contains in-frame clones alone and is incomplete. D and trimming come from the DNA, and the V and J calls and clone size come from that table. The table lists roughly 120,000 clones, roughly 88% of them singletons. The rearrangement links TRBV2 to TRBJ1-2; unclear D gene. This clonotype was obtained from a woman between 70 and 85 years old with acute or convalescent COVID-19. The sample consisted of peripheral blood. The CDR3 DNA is TGTGCCAGCAGGGTTGTCGGGTCGCGGAACTATGGCTACACCTTC. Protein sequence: CASRVVGSRNYGYTF.